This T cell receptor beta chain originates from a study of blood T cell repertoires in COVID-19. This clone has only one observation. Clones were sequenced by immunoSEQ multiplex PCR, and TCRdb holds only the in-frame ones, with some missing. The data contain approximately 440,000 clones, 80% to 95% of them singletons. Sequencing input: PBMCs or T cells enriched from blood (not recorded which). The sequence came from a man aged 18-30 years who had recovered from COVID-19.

The CDR3 DNA reads as TGCGCCAGCAGCCCTCAGAGGAGCGGCACAGATACGCAGTATTTT. It translates to CASSPQRSGTDTQYF. This chain links TRBV5-1 with TRBJ2-3; no firm D call. Per the germline V gene, CDR1 is SGHRS and CDR2 is YFSETQ. Trimming cost V 4 bases and J 1 base, with 13 bases left between them. CDR3 length: 15 amino acids.